This TCR beta chain stems from a study of blood T cell repertoires in COVID-19. As for the study in general: T cells, B-cell-depleted T cells, or PBMCs supplied cDNA or gDNA.

Trimming removed 8 bases at V and 0 bases at J, with 14 bases between. Germline-derived CDR1 and CDR2 are MNHEY and SVGAGI. The CDR3 length is 15 residues. Authors' methods: Estimates of nucleated cell counts were drawn from the amplification of reference gene primers. TCRdb's copy holds only in-frame clones and misses some; the assay was immunoSEQ multiplex PCR. That table furnishes V, J and clone size, whereas the DNA furnished D and trimming. This sample yields about 84,000 clones, of which approximately 86% are seen a single time; 25% to 30% belongs to the top ten. The gene calls are TRBV6-5 and TRBJ1-5; tentatively, D is TRBD1 (5 bases). The sequenced sample was peripheral blood. This TCR derives from a woman aged 80 or over with acute or convalescent COVID-19. CDR3 DNA: TGTGCCAGCCTCCGTAGCGGGACTAGCAATCAGCCCCAGCATTTT. Amino acid sequence: CASLRSGTSNQPQHF.